Listed below are T cell receptor beta chains from one sample, sequenced in a study of lymphopenia after photon versus proton radiotherapy. The repertoire was sequenced with immunoSEQ multiplex PCR; TCRdb's copy has only in-frame clones and lacks some. The table shows 35,000 to 50,000 clones, with around 90% occurring only once. This material consisted of peripheral blood, taken from a patient treated with photon-based radiotherapy. Every receptor here comes from a man aged 60-69 years with cholangiocarcinoma. The CDR3 runs from the conserved cysteine through the conserved F or W. Fields, in order: V gene, D gene, J gene, CDR3 length, clone size, CDR3 protein, CDR3 DNA. The D gene is left open where the match is weak. Clone size appears in some rows only: once, few, many, or a class for an expanded clone.

TRBV28	-	TRBJ2-7	11	-	CASSSPYEQYF	TGTGCCAGCAGTTCTCCCTATGAGCAGTACTTC
TRBV5-1	-	TRBJ2-7	13	-	CASSKEDYHEQYF	TGCGCCAGCAGCAAGGAGGACTATCACGAGCAGTACTTC
TRBV7-3	TRBD1	TRBJ2-7	13	-	CASSPQGLGEQYF	TGTGCCAGCAGCCCACAGGGGTTGGGGGAGCAGTACTTC
TRBV7-2	-	TRBJ1-4	14	-	CASTLGGGDEKLFF	TGTGCCAGCACCCTCGGGGGGGGTGATGAAAAACTGTTTTTT
TRBV19	-	TRBJ2-2	13	-	CASRQSGTGELFF	TGTGCCAGTAGGCAAAGCGGGACCGGGGAGCTGTTTTTT
TRBV5-8	-	TRBJ2-1	14	-	CASSPGRYQGKQFF	TGTGCCAGCAGCCCGGGGCGATATCAGGGGAAGCAGTTCTTC
TRBV6-6	-	TRBJ2-3	14	-	CASSYGVGTDTQYF	TGTGCCAGCAGTTACGGCGTGGGCACAGATACGCAGTATTTT
TRBV28	TRBD2	TRBJ2-3	17	-	CASSTSSSGRAPDTQYF	TGTGCCAGCAGTACCTCATCTAGCGGGAGGGCCCCAGATACGCAGTATTTT
TRBV9	-	TRBJ2-7	15	once	CASSVSRDVGYEQYF	TGTGCCAGCAGCGTGTCGCGGGACGTGGGCTACGAGCAGTACTTC
TRBV27	-	TRBJ1-6	15	-	CASSKWTEGNSPLHF	TGTGCCAGCAGTAAATGGACAGAGGGAAATTCACCCCTCCACTTT
TRBV2	-	TRBJ1-2	14	-	CASSERASDGGYTF	TGTGCCAGCAGTGAACGGGCTTCGGATGGTGGCTACACCTTC
TRBV5-1	-	TRBJ1-5	14	-	CASSPGGGNQPQHF	TGCGCCAGCAGCCCGGGAGGAGGGAATCAGCCCCAGCATTTT
TRBV19	TRBD2	TRBJ2-7	15	-	CASSMGRLANYEQYF	TGTGCCAGTAGTATGGGAAGACTAGCGAACTACGAGCAGTACTTC
TRBV18	-	TRBJ1-1	14	-	CASSPGVKDTEAFF	TGTGCCAGCTCGCCAGGGGTAAAGGACACTGAAGCTTTCTTT
TRBV28	-	TRBJ1-3	14	-	CASSIQESGNTIYF	TGTGCCAGCAGCATTCAGGAATCTGGAAACACCATATATTTT
TRBV6-6	-	TRBJ2-7	14	-	CASSLWTESGEQYF	TGTGCCAGCAGCCTCTGGACGGAGTCTGGCGAGCAGTACTTC
TRBV5-1	TRBD1	TRBJ2-7	14	-	CASSFGTGKHEQYF	TGCGCCAGCAGCTTCGGGACAGGGAAACACGAGCAGTACTTC
TRBV29-1	TRBD2	TRBJ2-5	13	-	CSVSSGSGETQYF	TGCAGCGTTTCTAGCGGGAGCGGAGAGACCCAGTACTTC
TRBV27	-	TRBJ2-2	18	-	CASSSTGLGRTNTGELFF	TGTGCCAGCAGTTCAACCGGGTTAGGCAGAACGAACACCGGGGAGCTGTTTTTT
TRBV13	TRBD1	TRBJ1-2	14	few	CASSDFGTAYGYTF	TGTGCCAGCAGTGATTTCGGGACAGCCTATGGCTACACCTTC
TRBV18	-	TRBJ2-7	11	once	CASSDGYEQYF	TGTGCCAGCTCCGATGGATACGAGCAGTACTTC
TRBV28	TRBD1	TRBJ2-5	13	-	CASGGQTLRVQYF	TGTGCCAGCGGGGGACAGACTCTACGAGTGCAGTACTTC
TRBV4-3	TRBD1	TRBJ1-2	13	-	CASSQGDRAGYTF	TGCGCCAGCAGCCAGGGGGACAGGGCTGGCTACACCTTC
TRBV28	-	TRBJ2-7	15	once	CASSEDGRMPYEQYF	TGTGCCAGCAGTGAGGACGGACGTATGCCCTACGAGCAGTACTTC
TRBV10-2	TRBD1	TRBJ1-1	14	-	CASTRDRGSSEAFF	TGCGCCAGCACCCGGGACAGAGGTTCAAGTGAGGCTTTCTTT
TRBV7-2	-	TRBJ2-6	17	-	CASSLALGASGANVLTF	TGTGCCAGCAGCTTAGCGCTGGGGGCCTCTGGGGCCAACGTCCTGACTTTC
TRBV7-3	-	TRBJ2-1	14	-	CASSRGLPYNEQFF	TGTGCCAGCAGCCGTGGACTGCCCTACAATGAGCAGTTCTTC
TRBV5-5	-	TRBJ1-2	15	-	CASSLVPDRAHGYTF	TGTGCCAGCAGCTTGGTTCCAGACCGGGCACATGGCTACACCTTC
TRBV28	TRBD1	TRBJ2-3	14	-	CASTNRQGSDTQYF	TGTGCCAGCACCAATCGACAGGGATCAGATACGCAGTATTTT
TRBV5-1	-	TRBJ2-7	13	-	CASSPATLLEQYF	TGCGCCAGCAGCCCAGCTACGTTGCTCGAGCAGTACTTC
TRBV14	-	TRBJ2-3	16	few	CASSQKLQTYTDTQYF	TGTGCCAGCAGCCAAAAGCTACAGACTTACACAGATACGCAGTATTTT
TRBV19	-	TRBJ2-2	12	-	CASLGWTGELFF	TGTGCCAGCCTAGGGTGGACCGGGGAGCTGTTTTTT
TRBV11-2	TRBD1	TRBJ2-2	18	-	CASSSTGNGLVGTGELFF	TGTGCCAGTAGTTCGACAGGGAACGGGTTAGTTGGCACCGGGGAGCTGTTTTTT
TRBV4-1	-	TRBJ1-4	13	-	CASSQENNEKLFF	TGCGCCAGCAGCCAAGAAAATAATGAAAAACTGTTTTTT
TRBV7-2	-	TRBJ1-1	14	-	CASSPGLTNTEAFF	TGTGCCAGCAGCCCGGGACTGACGAACACTGAAGCTTTCTTT
TRBV27	TRBD1	TRBJ2-5	13	-	CASSLNRGETQYF	TGTGCCAGCAGTCTCAACAGGGGAGAGACCCAGTACTTC
TRBV18	-	TRBJ2-1	15	-	CASSPRTGSGDEQFF	TGTGCCAGCTCACCACGAACCGGGAGCGGAGATGAGCAGTTCTTC
TRBV19	-	TRBJ2-6	16	-	CASSRQVLSGANVLTF	TGTGCCAGTAGTAGACAGGTCCTCTCTGGGGCCAACGTCCTGACTTTC
TRBV9	TRBD1	TRBJ2-3	16	-	CASSVSGTGSTDTQYF	TGTGCCAGCAGCGTCTCCGGGACAGGGAGCACAGATACGCAGTATTTT
TRBV11-1	TRBD2	TRBJ2-1	15	-	CASSSGGGSSLEQFF	TGTGCCAGCAGCTCCGGCGGGGGTAGCTCGCTTGAGCAGTTCTTC
TRBV19	TRBD2	TRBJ2-1	16	-	CASSIDPSGRPHEQFF	TGTGCCAGTAGTATCGACCCTAGCGGGAGGCCCCATGAGCAGTTCTTC
TRBV7-9	-	TRBJ1-2	15	-	CASSFTSSGIYGYTF	TGTGCCAGCAGCTTCACATCATCAGGGATTTATGGCTACACCTTC
TRBV2	-	TRBJ1-5	21	-	CASSGRTGRVRGDPANQPQHF	TGTGCCAGCAGTGGCCGAACGGGACGGGTGCGAGGGGATCCCGCAAATCAGCCCCAGCATTTT
TRBV10-3	-	TRBJ2-1	15	-	CAISETQGLDNEQFF	TGTGCCATCAGTGAGACTCAGGGGTTAGACAATGAGCAGTTCTTC
TRBV9	-	TRBJ1-1	14	-	CASSVEPKSAEAFF	TGTGCCAGCAGCGTAGAACCCAAGAGCGCTGAAGCTTTCTTT
TRBV5-5	-	TRBJ2-6	15	-	CASSLAGFGANVLTF	TGTGCCAGCAGCTTGGCGGGATTTGGGGCCAACGTCCTGACTTTC
TRBV28	TRBD2	TRBJ2-1	17	-	CASSFSLQERESWEQFF	TGTGCCAGCAGTTTTAGCCTCCAGGAGCGGGAGAGTTGGGAGCAGTTCTTC
TRBV9	TRBD2	TRBJ2-3	16	-	CASSAGLAGVSDTQYF	TGTGCCAGCAGCGCGGGACTAGCGGGAGTTTCGGATACGCAGTATTTT
TRBV11-2	-	TRBJ1-2	15	-	CASSLNRDPGYGYTF	TGTGCCAGCAGCTTAAACCGGGACCCCGGGTATGGCTACACCTTC
TRBV9	-	TRBJ2-2	17	-	CASSALRSIANTGELFF	TGTGCCAGCAGCGCCCTACGTTCGATAGCGAACACCGGGGAGCTGTTTTTT
TRBV4-2	-	TRBJ2-6	13	-	CASSQGSTNVLTF	TGTGCCAGCAGCCAAGGTAGCACCAACGTCCTGACTTTC
TRBV9	TRBD1	TRBJ1-6	15	-	CASSVQGAYESPLHF	TGTGCCAGCAGCGTACAGGGGGCGTACGAGTCACCCCTCCACTTT
TRBV4-3	-	TRBJ1-1	15	-	CASSQDPAGNTEAFF	TGCGCCAGCAGCCAAGACCCCGCAGGGAACACTGAAGCTTTCTTT
TRBV18	-	TRBJ2-7	14	-	CASSPVQGPYEQYF	TGTGCCAGCTCACCAGTCCAGGGGCCCTACGAGCAGTACTTC
TRBV7-8	-	TRBJ1-1	14	-	CASSPLPELTEAFF	TGTGCCAGCAGCCCCCTCCCGGAACTCACTGAAGCTTTCTTT
TRBV27	TRBD2	TRBJ2-1	14	-	CASSPLAGENEQFF	TGTGCCAGCAGTCCCTTAGCGGGGGAGAATGAGCAGTTCTTC
TRBV7-9	-	TRBJ1-5	13	few	CASSTLDDQPQHF	TGTGCCAGCAGCACCCTTGATGATCAGCCCCAGCATTTT
TRBV27	-	TRBJ2-5	14	-	CASSFLGGRGTQYF	TGTGCCAGCAGTTTCCTCGGCGGTAGGGGGACCCAGTACTTC
TRBV4-3	-	TRBJ2-7	14	-	CASSQDTGRYEQYF	TGCGCCAGCAGCCAAGATACGGGGAGGTACGAGCAGTACTTC